The present TCR beta chain was sequenced within a study of T-cell reconstitution after alpha-beta-depleted transplantation in children. There are 14 residues in the CDR3. CDR1 and CDR2 (germline): SGHRS, YFSETQ. The ends were cut back, 9 bases at V and 4 bases at J, with 16 bases in the middle. Preparation of the TCRbeta library was carried out with unique molecular identifiers. TCRdb independently ran MiXCR on the PCR reads; one entry per CDR3 protein. The sample shows about 640,000 distinct CDR3 sequences, roughly 15% of them seen only once. The material was PBMCs from the stem cell graft donor, obtained from the stem cell graft. This receptor was obtained from a human donor who donated a stem cell graft to a child with acute myeloid leukemia. J is TRBJ2-2 and V is TRBV5-1; D is uncertain. The CDR3 here is CATRSTTGTGELFF. The CDR3 nucleotides read TGCGCCACTAGATCGACGACGGGCACCGGGGAGCTGTTTTTT.